Shown below are 21 T cell receptor beta chains from a single sample sequenced in a study of blood T cell repertoires in COVID-19. The method was immunoSEQ multiplex PCR; TCRdb's version includes in-frame clones alone and lacks a portion of them. The table has about 98,000 clones, 82% seen once; the top ten hold 11%. The sequencing sample was made of peripheral blood. The receptor set was obtained from a man between 65 and 85 years old with active or convalescent COVID-19.

This chain uses TRBV7-9 with TRBJ1-2; possibly TRBD1 for D (5 bases). The length of the CDR3 is 12 residues. Germline V CDR1 and CDR2: SEHNR, FQNEAQ (reference sequence). Trimming removed 1 base at V and 7 bases at J, with 7 bases between. In DNA form, the CDR3 reads TGTGCCAGCAGCTTAGAACAGGCTGGCTACACCTTC. This codes for CASSLEQAGYTF.

The rearrangement links TRBV7-9 to TRBJ2-3; the D is unclear. Germline V gene data show CDR1 as SEHNR and CDR2 as FQNEAQ (reference sequence). The CDR3 sequence is 14 residues long. V was shortened by 5 bases and J by 4 bases, with 13 bases between the two germline ends. CDR3 nucleotide sequence: TGTGCCAGCAGCCATCCTTTAGAACCAGATACGCAGTATTTT. Amino acid sequence: CASSHPLEPDTQYF.

This clone has a handful of counts. The rearrangement links TRBV7-2 to TRBJ2-7; TRBD2 might be the D (5 bases). This CDR3 comprises 15 residues. Deletions cut 3 bases from V and 2 bases from J, with 14 bases between. The germline V gene has CDR1 SGHTA and CDR2 FQGNSA. This CDR3 is CASSLGGPGTYEQYF. The CDR3 DNA reads as TGTGCCAGCAGCTTGGGTGGTCCGGGAACCTACGAGCAGTACTTC.

This clone was counted at least ten times. This chain links TRBV7-8 with TRBJ1-2; 7 bases are shared with TRBD1. This CDR3 region has 14 residues. CDR1 and CDR2 (germline): SGHVS, FQNEAQ. V dropped 5 bases and J dropped 2; count of bases not matched to a gene: 5. DNA of the CDR3: TGTGCCAGCAGCACAGACAGGGTGAACTATGGCTACACCTTC. It codes for CASSTDRVNYGYTF.

V gene TRBV14 combines with J gene TRBJ2-1, with D possibly matching TRBD2 (6 bases). CDR3 length equals 13 residues. Trimming cost V 1 base and J 14 bases, with 15 bases left between them. Per the germline V gene, CDR1 is SGHDN and CDR2 is FVKESK. DNA of the CDR3: TGTGCCAGCAGCCAAGGTTCGGCGGGACGGAAGTTCTTC. Protein: CASSQGSAGRKFF.

This clone has just a few counts. The V call is TRBV6-1, the J call TRBJ2-3; 9 bases match TRBD2. The CDR3 is made up of 14 amino acids. V lost 2 bases to trimming and J lost 5 bases; unmatched junction nucleotides: 2. Germline loops: CDR1 MNHNS, CDR2 SASEGT. CDR3: CASSESSGRDTQYF. As DNA, the CDR3 is TGTGCCAGCAGTGAAAGTAGCGGGAGAGATACGCAGTATTTT.

The J gene is TRBJ2-3, the V gene TRBV7-6; 8 nucleotides agree with TRBD2. Losses at the gene ends were 6 bases for V and 3 bases for J; bases not matched to a gene: 8. The CDR3 is 15 residues long. The germline CDR1 and CDR2 sequences are SGHVS and FNYEAQ. This chain's CDR3 is CASRVSGVGTDTQYF. DNA of the CDR3: TGTGCCAGCAGAGTTAGCGGGGTTGGGACAGATACGCAGTATTTT.

V gene TRBV6-5 combines with J gene TRBJ2-3; 7 positions match TRBD1. CDR1 and CDR2 (germline): MNHEY, SVGAGI. Losses at the gene ends were 0 bases for V and 4 bases for J; bases not matched to a gene: 7. The CDR3 length is 16 residues. DNA for the CDR3: TGTGCCAGCAGTTACTCTGACAGGACAGGTGCAGATACGCAGTATTTT. Protein: CASSYSDRTGADTQYF.

The table lists this clone with a count of one. This chain connects TRBV6-5 to TRBJ2-7; 7 bases are shared with TRBD1. The CDR3 runs to 14 residues. Germline values: CDR1 MNHEY, CDR2 SVGAGI. Germline trimming cut 5 bases from V and 2 bases from J; bases unmatched to any gene: 6. CDR3: CASSTFGTAYEQYF. CDR3 nucleotide sequence: TGTGCCAGCAGTACCTTCGGGACAGCCTACGAGCAGTACTTC.

The V call is TRBV9, the J call TRBJ2-6; 10 positions match TRBD1. The V gene end was trimmed by 7 bases and the J gene end by 4 bases; junction bases not matched to a gene: 8. In germline, CDR1 is SGDLS, CDR2 YYNGEE. CDR3 length: 16 residues. CDR3 in DNA: TGTGCCAGCCGGGACAGGGGAGAATCCGGGGCCAACGTCCTGACTTTC. Protein sequence: CASRDRGESGANVLTF.

This clone was observed a handful of times. J is TRBJ2-3 and V is TRBV5-6, with D perhaps matching TRBD2 (6 bases). The CDR3 consists of 13 residues. Looked up from germline, CDR1 is SGHDT and CDR2 is YYEEEE. Trimming stripped 2 bases from V and 5 bases from J, with 9 bases between. CDR3 protein: CASSFRGLDTQYF. CDR3 nucleotides: TGTGCCAGCAGCTTTCGGGGGTTAGATACGCAGTATTTT.

This rearrangement joins TRBV3-1 (or the pseudogene TRBV3-2) to TRBJ2-7; TRBD2 aligns across 8 bases. CDR1 and CDR2 (germline): LGHDT, YNNKEL (reference sequence). The length of the CDR3 is 14 residues. V was clipped by 2 bases and J by 7 bases; unmatched bases: 7. The CDR3 DNA is TGTGCCAGCAGCCAAAGGCGGGGGGCGAAGGAGCAGTACTTC. The encoded protein is CASSQRRGAKEQYF.

The gene calls are TRBV5-6 and TRBJ2-3, with 8 nucleotides matching TRBD1. Germline V gene lookup returns CDR1 SGHDT and CDR2 YYEEEE. The CDR3 contains 16 residues. The junction had 11 bases not matched to a gene; V was cut back by 4 bases and J by 4 bases. The CDR3 here is CASSPLQGGRADTQYF. The CDR3 DNA follows: TGTGCCAGCAGCCCCCTACAGGGGGGAAGGGCAGATACGCAGTATTTT.

The chain employs TRBV7-8 and TRBJ2-3; 11 nucleotides match TRBD1. CDR1 SGHVS and CDR2 FQNEAQ come from the germline V gene. The CDR3 spans 16 residues. The V gene end was trimmed by 0 bases and the J gene end by 5 bases; junction bases not matched to a gene: 4. The CDR3 coding sequence is TGTGCCAGCAGCTTAGCCCTGGGACAGGGGGAAGATACGCAGTATTTT. As protein: CASSLALGQGEDTQYF.

The chain has TRBV6-5 and TRBJ1-2; tentative D call: TRBD1 (5 bases). The V gene lost 2 bases and the J gene lost 1 base, with 14 bases spanning the gap. CDR1 is MNHEY and CDR2 is SVGAGI in the germline V gene. The CDR3 consists of 16 residues. CDR3 in DNA: TGTGCCAGCAGTTACATGCGGGGCAACATTAACTATGGCTACACCTTC. It is translated as CASSYMRGNINYGYTF.

The V gene is TRBV12-5, the J gene TRBJ2-7, with 9 bases matching TRBD1. Germline assignment: CDR1 LGHNT and CDR2 FRNRAP. The CDR3 runs to 15 residues. Trimming took 1 base from V and 3 from J; bases not matched to a gene: 4. As DNA, the CDR3 is TGTGCTAGTGGTTTGGACGGGACAGGGATCTACGAGCAGTACTTC. Translating gives CASGLDGTGIYEQYF.

This clone was observed a handful of times. The chain links TRBV11-2 to TRBJ1-2; 7 bases agree with TRBD1. The CDR3 runs to 14 residues. Losses at the gene ends were 5 bases for V and 10 bases for J; bases not matched to a gene: 13. CDR1 and CDR2 (germline): SGHAT, FQNNGV. The CDR3 spells CASSPRDSSRDYTF. For the CDR3, the DNA is TGTGCCAGCAGCCCGAGGGACAGCTCGAGAGACTACACCTTC. The complete variable domain, with remaining parts taken from reference TRBV11-2 and TRBJ1-2, reads EAGVAQSPRYKIIEKRQSVAFWCNPISGHATLYWYQQILGQGPKLLIQFQNNGVVDDSQLPKDRFSAERLKGVDSTLKIQPAKLEDSAVYLCASSPRDSSRDYTFGSGTRLTVV.

This clone is a singleton in its sample. The chain joins TRBV10-1 to TRBJ1-1; 7 bases are shared with TRBD1. The CDR3 is made up of 12 amino acids. Germline lookup yields CDR1 WNHNN and CDR2 SYGVQD (reference sequence). V trimming: 4 bases; J trimming: 8 bases; junction bases outside the gene matches: 4. The CDR3 DNA reads TGCGCCAGCAGTGGACAGGGACGAGAAGCTTTCTTT. It encodes CASSGQGREAFF.

This clone was observed a few times. The V and J genes are TRBV6-6 and TRBJ1-3, with D unresolved. This CDR3 is built from 16 residues. V was pared by 3 bases and J by 0 bases, with 12 bases between. Germline-derived CDR1 and CDR2 are MNHNY and SVGAGI (reference sequence). Here the CDR3 DNA reads TGTGCCAGCAGTTATGGCCGCGGACTCTCTGGAAACACCATATATTTT. It codes for CASSYGRGLSGNTIYF.

This chain links TRBV6-5 with TRBJ1-6, with unresolved D. There are 13 residues in the CDR3. Trimming cost V 2 bases and J 8 bases, with 7 bases left between them. From germline, CDR1 is MNHEY and CDR2 SVGAGI. In nucleotides, the CDR3 is TGTGCCAGCAGTTACCATTTAGATTCACCCCTCCACTTT. Amino acids: CASSYHLDSPLHF.

The chain links TRBV4-1 to TRBJ1-3, with a tentative D call TRBD1 (5 bases). V was pared by 4 bases and J by 0 bases, with 19 bases between. The germline CDR1 and CDR2 sequences are MGHRA and YSYEKL. There are 18 residues in the CDR3. The CDR3 protein is CASSRRQAGTGSGNTIYF. CDR3 sequence (DNA): TGCGCCAGCAGCCGTCGTCAAGCGGGGACTGGCTCTGGAAACACCATATATTTT.